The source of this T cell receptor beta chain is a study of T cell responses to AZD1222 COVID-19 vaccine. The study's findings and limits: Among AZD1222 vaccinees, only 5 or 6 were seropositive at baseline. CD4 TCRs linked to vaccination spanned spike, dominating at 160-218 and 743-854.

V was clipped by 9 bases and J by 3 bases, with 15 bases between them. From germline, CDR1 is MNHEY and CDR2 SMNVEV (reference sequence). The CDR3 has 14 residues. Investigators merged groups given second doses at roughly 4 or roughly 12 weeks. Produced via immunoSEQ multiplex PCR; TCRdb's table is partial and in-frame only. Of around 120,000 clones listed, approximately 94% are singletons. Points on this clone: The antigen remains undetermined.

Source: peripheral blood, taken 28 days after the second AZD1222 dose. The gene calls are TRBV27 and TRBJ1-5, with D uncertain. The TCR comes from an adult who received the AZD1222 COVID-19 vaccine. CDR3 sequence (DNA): TGTGCCAGTCAAACCGCGGGGAACAATCAGCCCCAGCATTTT. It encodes CASQTAGNNQPQHF.